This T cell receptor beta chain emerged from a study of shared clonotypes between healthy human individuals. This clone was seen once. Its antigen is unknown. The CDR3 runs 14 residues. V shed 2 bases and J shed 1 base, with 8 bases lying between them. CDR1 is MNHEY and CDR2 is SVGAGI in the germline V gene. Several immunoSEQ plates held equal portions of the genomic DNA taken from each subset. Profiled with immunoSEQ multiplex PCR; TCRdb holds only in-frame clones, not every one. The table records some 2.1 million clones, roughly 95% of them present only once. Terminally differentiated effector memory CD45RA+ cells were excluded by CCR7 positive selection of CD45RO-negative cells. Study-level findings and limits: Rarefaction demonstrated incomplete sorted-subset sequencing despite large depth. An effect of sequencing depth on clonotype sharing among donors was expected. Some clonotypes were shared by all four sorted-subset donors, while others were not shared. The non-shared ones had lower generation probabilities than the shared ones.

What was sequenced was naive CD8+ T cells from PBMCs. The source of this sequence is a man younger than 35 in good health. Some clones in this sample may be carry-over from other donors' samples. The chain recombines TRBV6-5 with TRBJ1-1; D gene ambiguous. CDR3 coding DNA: TGTGCCAGCAGTTACGGCCCAGAGAACACTGAAGCTTTCTTT. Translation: CASSYGPENTEAFF.